Described below is a single T cell receptor beta chain sequence and its context. Some clones are missing from TCRdb's copy, which holds only in-frame ones; the method was immunoSEQ multiplex PCR. The data show around 200,000 clones, approximately 86% seen once. The entry originates in a study of blood T cell repertoires in COVID-19. Across the whole study: Samples came from the United States, Italy and Spain, spanning acute and convalescent COVID-19. The analysed material was cDNA or gDNA that came from T cells, B-cell-depleted T cells, or PBMCs.

This study enrolled people aged roughly 18 to 90 from around 25 US geographic areas. Participants reported their clinical history, and cohort assignment relied on those reports. This CDR3 region has 15 residues. Per the germline V gene, CDR1 is SNHLY and CDR2 is FYNNEI. V gave up 4 bases and J gave up 7 bases; unmatched junction bases: 7. The sequenced sample consisted of PBMCs or T cells enriched from blood (not recorded which). The gene calls are TRBV2 and TRBJ2-2, with 9 positions matching TRBD1. This sequence was found in a woman between 25 and 40 years old who had been exposed to COVID-19. CDR3 sequence (DNA): TGTGCCAGCAGTGCGGGACAGGGAGGCGGCGGGGAGCTGTTTTTT. As protein: CASSAGQGGGGELFF. Full variable domain (remainder filled in from reference TRBV2 and TRBJ2-2): EPEVTQTPSHQVTQMGQEVILRCVPISNHLYFYWYRQILGQKVEFLVSFYNNEISEKSEIFDDQFSVERPDGSNFTLKIRSTKLEDSAMYFCASSAGQGGGGELFFGEGSRLTVL.